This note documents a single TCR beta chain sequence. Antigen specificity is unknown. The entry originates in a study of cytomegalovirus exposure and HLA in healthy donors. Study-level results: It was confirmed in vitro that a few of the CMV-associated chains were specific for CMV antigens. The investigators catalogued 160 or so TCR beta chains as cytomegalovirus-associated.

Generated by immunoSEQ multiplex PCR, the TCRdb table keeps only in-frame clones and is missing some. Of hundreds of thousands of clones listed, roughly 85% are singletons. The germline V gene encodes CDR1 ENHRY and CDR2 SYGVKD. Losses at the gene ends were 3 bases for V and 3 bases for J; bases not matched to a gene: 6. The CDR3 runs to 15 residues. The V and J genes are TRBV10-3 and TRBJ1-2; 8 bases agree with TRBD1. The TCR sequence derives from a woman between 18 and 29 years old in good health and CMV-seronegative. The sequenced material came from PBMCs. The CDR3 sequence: CAISDPQGAHYGYTF. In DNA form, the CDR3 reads TGTGCCATCAGTGACCCCCAGGGGGCGCACTATGGCTACACCTTC.